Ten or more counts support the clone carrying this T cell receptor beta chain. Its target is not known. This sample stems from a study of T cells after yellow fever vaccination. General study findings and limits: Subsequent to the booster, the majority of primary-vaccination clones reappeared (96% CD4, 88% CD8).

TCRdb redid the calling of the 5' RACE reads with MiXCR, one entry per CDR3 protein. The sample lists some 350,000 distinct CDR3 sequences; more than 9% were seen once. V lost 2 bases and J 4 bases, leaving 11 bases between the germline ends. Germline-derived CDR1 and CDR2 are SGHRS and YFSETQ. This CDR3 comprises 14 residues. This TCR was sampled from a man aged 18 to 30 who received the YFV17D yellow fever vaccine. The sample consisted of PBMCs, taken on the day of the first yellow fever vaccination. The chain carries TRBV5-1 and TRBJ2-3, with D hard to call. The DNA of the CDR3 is TGCGCCAGCAGCTTAGGGCAGGTCCCAGATACGCAGTATTTT. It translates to CASSLGQVPDTQYF.